This TCR beta chain was observed in a study of blood T cells in healthy people across ages (dated by TCRdb to the mid-2010s). Background for the entire study: Template switching captured roughly one uniquely barcoded TCR beta cDNA molecule per two T cells in model experiments. Donors were grouped into four age groups: young (average approximately 16 years), middle-aged (about 38), aged (around 56) and long-lived (around 82). Age-related changes in TCR beta repertoire diversity were measured in the study by deep sequencing normalized with unique cDNA molecular identifiers. Donors of different ages were randomly distributed across sequencing lanes to avoid experimental bias. The study analyzed two additional independent replicas of 1 million unique cDNA reads from the same blood draw for two donors, one aged 18 to 29 and one aged 80 or older. What the authors observed across the whole study: The CMV infection status of donors was not known, potentially confounding age-related changes in expanded clonotypes. A strong correlation was found between observed TCR beta diversity and the percentage of naive T cells measured by flow cytometry. As age increased, observed TCR beta diversity per million T cells dropped in a roughly linear way, and a significant reduction was already evident by age approximately 40. The long-lived group showed more naive CD4+ T cells, fewer expanded clones and increased TCR diversity than the aged group, suggesting age selection. Since profiling was done on bulk unsorted PBMCs, naive and antigen-experienced compartments could not be conclusively compared. Estimates of total diversity based on one million sequenced T cells were regarded as lower bounds and as underestimates.

Comments on this clonotype: Its antigen is currently not known. There are no base qualities to consult, and no much larger clone falls within one base.

The donors were 40 or so Caucasian individuals from Russia, aged roughly 6 to 90 years, who were systemically healthy. Each donor gave approximately 9.3 milliliters of peripheral blood, collected into EDTA-treated Vacutainer tubes. Ficoll-Paque density-gradient centrifugation was used to isolate PBMCs, with at least 7 million obtained per sample. Trizol reagent was used to extract total RNA from the PBMCs, yielding at least 5.5 micrograms per sample. For every donor, flow cytometry on a PBMC aliquot measured the percentage of naive CD45RAhigh/CD27high T cells. Trimming removed 7 bases from V and 6 bases from J, leaving 18 bases between the germline ends. Counted from cysteine to phenylalanine, this CDR3 has 14 amino acids. Only CDR3 DNA is held: 42 bases, read in frame from base 1. CDR1 and CDR2, looked up from the germline V gene, are SQVTM and ANQGSEA. The library was made by 5' RACE. Reads for this sample came from an Illumina HiSeq 2500. The second PCR ran for about 6 to 12 cycles and used a J-beta primer mix along with a sample-barcoded 5' primer. A unique molecular identifier was introduced onto each TCR beta cDNA molecule by a template-switch 5' adaptor carrying 12 random nucleotides. Each sample yielded at least 3 million CDR3-containing paired-end reads. All of the RNA was converted into first-strand cDNA using the Mint cDNA synthesis kit, with a TRBC-specific oligonucleotide serving as the primer. Following uracil-DNA glycosylase treatment, a first 18-cycle PCR with universal primers M1SS and BC2_uni_R was performed on all cDNA. The study's own analysis went as follows. For normalization, 1 million high-quality reads were randomly selected from each sample, with every read carrying a distinct molecular identifier. Instead of being binned into consensus sequences, reads with shared molecular identifiers were discarded. CDR3 identification, clonotype clustering and error correction used MiTCR with a Q25 quality threshold and the strictest error-elimination algorithm. A nonparametric unseen species model with Euler transformation was used to estimate a lower bound on total TCR beta diversity. The raw public data were reprocessed by TCRdb itself: fastp quality trimming at Q25, MiXCR clonotype calling, in-frame beta chains only. Rows with a matching CDR3 protein are joined into one entry that keeps the most common DNA and genes. Clone size and V and J calls follow TCRdb, not the original study. The sample records hundreds of thousands of distinct CDR3 sequences, about 52% of which are singletons. The ten largest clonotypes hold about 32% of the sample.

Sequenced sample: blood. The TCR sequence derives from a woman between 55 and 75 years old in good health. Rearrangement joined TRBV29-1 to TRBJ2-2; the D region possibly corresponds to TRBD1 (7 bases align). The CDR3 sequence is CSGRQGGRSGELFF. The nucleotide sequence is TGCAGCGGTAGACAGGGAGGAAGATCCGGGGAGCTGTTTTTT.